The source of this T cell receptor beta chain is a study of human T cells and chemical hapten exposure. Sample time point: pre-sensitization, week 0. The treatment: therapeutic diphenylcyclopropenone sensitization with weekly scalp DPC. TCRdb re-called the RACE reads with MiXCR, one entry per CDR3 protein. The table lists around 250,000 distinct CDR3 sequences, 8.6% of them singletons. V lost 0 bases and J lost 1, with 7 bases in between. From germline, CDR1 is SGHRS and CDR2 YFSETQ. CDR3 length: 14 residues. Many counts were recorded for this clonotype. V usage is TRBV5-1 and J usage is TRBJ2-5; TRBD1 is a possible D gene (5 bases). The clonotype was recovered from a woman in her thirties or forties with alopecia areata. Some clones in this sample may be carry-over from other donors' samples. The sample was whole blood, taken in connection with sensitization to the hapten diphenylcyclopropenone (DPC). The CDR3 loop is CASSLGTPQETQYF. CDR3 sequence (DNA): TGCGCCAGCAGCTTGGGGACACCCCAAGAGACCCAGTACTTC.